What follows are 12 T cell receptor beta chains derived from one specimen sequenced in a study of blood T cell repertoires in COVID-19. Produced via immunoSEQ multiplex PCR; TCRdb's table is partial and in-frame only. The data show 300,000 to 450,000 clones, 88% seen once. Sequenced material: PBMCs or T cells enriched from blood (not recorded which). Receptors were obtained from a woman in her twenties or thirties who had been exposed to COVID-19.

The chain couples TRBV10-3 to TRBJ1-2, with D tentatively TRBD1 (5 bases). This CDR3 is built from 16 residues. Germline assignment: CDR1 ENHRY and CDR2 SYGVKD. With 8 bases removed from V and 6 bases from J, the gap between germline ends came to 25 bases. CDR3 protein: CAIRDGGGEFSNGYTF. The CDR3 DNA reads TGTGCCATCCGGGATGGGGGGGGTGAGTTTTCGAATGGCTACACCTTC.

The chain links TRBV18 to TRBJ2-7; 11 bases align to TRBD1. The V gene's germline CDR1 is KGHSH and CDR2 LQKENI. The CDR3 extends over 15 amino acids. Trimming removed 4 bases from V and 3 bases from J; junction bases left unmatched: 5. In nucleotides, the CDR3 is TGTGCCAGCTCACGACCGGGACAGGGGGGCTACGAGCAGTACTTC. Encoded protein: CASSRPGQGGYEQYF.

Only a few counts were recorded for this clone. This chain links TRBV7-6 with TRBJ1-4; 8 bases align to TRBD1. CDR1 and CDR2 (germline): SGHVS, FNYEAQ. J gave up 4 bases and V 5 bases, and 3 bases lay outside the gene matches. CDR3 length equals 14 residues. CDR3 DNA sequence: TGTGCCAGCAGCCTGACAGGGGTTAATGAAAAACTGTTTTTT. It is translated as CASSLTGVNEKLFF.

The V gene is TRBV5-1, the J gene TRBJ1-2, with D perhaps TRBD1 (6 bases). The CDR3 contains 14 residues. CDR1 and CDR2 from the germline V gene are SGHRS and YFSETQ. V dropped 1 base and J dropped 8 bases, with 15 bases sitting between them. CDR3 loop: CASSLLQTGQGYTF. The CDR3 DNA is TGCGCCAGCAGCTTGTTACAGACAGGTCAAGGCTACACCTTC.

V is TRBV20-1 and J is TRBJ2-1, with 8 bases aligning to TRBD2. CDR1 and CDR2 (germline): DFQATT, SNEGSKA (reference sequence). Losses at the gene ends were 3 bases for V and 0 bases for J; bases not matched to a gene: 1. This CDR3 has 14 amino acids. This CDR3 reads CSASSGISYNEQFF. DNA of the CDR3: TGCAGTGCTAGTAGCGGGATCTCCTACAATGAGCAGTTCTTC.

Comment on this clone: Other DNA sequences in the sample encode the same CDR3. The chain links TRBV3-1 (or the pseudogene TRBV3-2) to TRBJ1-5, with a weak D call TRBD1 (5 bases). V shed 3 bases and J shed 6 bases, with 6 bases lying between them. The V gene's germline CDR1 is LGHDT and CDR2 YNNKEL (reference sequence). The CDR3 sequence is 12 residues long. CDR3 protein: CASSQGLQPQHF. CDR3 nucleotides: TGTGCCAGCAGCCAGGGACTTCAGCCCCAGCATTTT.

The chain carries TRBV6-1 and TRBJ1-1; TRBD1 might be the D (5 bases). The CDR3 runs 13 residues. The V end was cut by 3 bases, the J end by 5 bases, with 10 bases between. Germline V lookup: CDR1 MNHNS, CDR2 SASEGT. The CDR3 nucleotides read TGTGCCAGCAGTGAGCGGGACGGGACTGAAGCTTTCTTT. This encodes CASSERDGTEAFF.

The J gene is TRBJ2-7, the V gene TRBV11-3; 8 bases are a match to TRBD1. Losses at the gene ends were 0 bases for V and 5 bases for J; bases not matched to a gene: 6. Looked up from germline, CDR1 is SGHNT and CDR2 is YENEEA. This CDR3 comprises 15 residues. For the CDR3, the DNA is TGTGCCAGCAGCTTAGATTTCGGACAGGGAGACGAGCAGTACTTC. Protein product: CASSLDFGQGDEQYF.

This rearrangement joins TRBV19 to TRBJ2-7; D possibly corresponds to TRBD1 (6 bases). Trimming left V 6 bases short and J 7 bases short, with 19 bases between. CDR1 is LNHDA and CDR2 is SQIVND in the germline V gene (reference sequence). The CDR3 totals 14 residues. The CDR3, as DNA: TGTGCCAGTAGGTCCGGGACACTCCCGTGGGAGCAGTACTTC. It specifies CASRSGTLPWEQYF.

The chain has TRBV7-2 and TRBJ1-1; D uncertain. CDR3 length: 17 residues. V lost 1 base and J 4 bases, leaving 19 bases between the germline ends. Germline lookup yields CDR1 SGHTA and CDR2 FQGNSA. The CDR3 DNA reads TGTGCCAGCAGCTTAGTCTGGACGGGCGCGGGGAGCACTGAAGCTTTCTTT. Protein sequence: CASSLVWTGAGSTEAFF.

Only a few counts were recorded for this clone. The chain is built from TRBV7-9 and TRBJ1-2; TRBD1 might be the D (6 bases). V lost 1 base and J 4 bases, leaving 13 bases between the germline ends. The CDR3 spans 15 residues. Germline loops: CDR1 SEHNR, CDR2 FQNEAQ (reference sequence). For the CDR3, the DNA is TGTGCCAGCAGCTTAGACTTGCAGGGGCTCTATGGCTACACCTTC. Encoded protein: CASSLDLQGLYGYTF.

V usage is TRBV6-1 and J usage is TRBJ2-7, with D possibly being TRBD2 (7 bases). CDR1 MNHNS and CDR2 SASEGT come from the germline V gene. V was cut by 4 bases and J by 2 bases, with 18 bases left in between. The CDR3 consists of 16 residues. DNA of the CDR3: TGTGCCAGCAGTGTAAGGGGGGGGGATGTGGCCTACGAGCAGTACTTC. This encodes CASSVRGGDVAYEQYF.